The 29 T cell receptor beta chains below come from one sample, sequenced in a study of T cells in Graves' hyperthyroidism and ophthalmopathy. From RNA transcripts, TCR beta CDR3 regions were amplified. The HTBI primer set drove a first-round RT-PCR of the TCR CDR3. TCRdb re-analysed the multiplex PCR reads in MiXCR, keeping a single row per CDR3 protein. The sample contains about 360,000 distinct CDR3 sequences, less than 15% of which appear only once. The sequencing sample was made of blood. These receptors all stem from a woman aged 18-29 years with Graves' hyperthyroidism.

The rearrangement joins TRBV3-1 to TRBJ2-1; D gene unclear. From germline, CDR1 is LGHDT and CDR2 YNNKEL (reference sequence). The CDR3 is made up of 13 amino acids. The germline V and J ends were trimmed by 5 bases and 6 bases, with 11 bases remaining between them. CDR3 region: CASSDSTLNEQFF. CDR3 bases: TGTGCCAGCAGCGACTCGACTCTCAATGAGCAGTTCTTC.

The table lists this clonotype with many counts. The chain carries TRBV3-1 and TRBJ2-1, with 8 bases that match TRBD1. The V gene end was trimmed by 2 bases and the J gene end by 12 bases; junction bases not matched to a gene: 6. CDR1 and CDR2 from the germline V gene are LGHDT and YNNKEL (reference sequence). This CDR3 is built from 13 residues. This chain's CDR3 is CASSQHHRGTQFF. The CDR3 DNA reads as TGTGCCAGCAGCCAACACCACAGGGGGACGCAGTTCTTC.

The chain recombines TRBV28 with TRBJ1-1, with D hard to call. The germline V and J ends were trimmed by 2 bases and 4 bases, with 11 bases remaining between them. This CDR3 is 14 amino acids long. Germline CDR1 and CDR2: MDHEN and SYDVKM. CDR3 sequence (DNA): TGTGCCAGCAGTTTAGTCAACAGCGCCACTGAAGCTTTCTTT. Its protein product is CASSLVNSATEAFF.

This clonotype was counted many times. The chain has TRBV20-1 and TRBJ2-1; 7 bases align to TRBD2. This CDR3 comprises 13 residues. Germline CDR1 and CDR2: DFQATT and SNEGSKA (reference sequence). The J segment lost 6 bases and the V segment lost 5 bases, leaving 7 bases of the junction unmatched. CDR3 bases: TGCAGTGCTGGGACTACCCCGGGCAATGAGCAGTTCTTC. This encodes CSAGTTPGNEQFF.

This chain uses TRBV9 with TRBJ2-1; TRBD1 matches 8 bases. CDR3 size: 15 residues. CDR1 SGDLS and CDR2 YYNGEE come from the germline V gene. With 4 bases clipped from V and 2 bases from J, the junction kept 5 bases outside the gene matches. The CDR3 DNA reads TGTGCCAGCAGCTCAGGACAGGGACCCTACAATGAGCAGTTCTTC. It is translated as CASSSGQGPYNEQFF.

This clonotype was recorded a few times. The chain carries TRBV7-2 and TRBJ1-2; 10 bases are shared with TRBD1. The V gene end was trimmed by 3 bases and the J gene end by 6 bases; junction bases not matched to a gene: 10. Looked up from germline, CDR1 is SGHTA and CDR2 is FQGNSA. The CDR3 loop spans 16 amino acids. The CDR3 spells CASSLGAWTGGNGYTF. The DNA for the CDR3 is TGTGCCAGCAGCTTGGGTGCCTGGACAGGGGGGAATGGCTACACCTTC.

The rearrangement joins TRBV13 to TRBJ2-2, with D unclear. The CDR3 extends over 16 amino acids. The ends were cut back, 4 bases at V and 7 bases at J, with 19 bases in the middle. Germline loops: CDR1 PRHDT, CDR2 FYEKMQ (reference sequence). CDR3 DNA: TGTGCCAGCAGCTCCGCCACCGAGCATTGGATCGGGGAGCTGTTTTTT. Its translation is CASSSATEHWIGELFF.

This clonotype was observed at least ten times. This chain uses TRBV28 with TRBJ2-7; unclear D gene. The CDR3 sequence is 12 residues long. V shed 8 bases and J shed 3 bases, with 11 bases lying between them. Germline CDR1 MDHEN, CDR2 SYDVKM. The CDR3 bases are TGTGCCAGCGGACGGTCTTTCTACGAGCAGTACTTC. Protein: CASGRSFYEQYF.

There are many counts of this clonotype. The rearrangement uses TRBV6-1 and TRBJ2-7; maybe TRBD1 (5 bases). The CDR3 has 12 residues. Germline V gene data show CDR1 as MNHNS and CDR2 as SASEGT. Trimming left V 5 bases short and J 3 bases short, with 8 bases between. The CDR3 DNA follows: TGTGCCAGCAGTCCGACAGACTACGAGCAGTACTTC. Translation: CASSPTDYEQYF.

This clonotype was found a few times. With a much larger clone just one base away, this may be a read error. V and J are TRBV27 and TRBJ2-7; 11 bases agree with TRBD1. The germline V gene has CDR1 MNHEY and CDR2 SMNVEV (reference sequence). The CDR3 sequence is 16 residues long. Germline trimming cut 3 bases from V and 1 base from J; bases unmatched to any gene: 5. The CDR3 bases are TGTGCCAGCAGTTTCCGGGACAGGGGGTATTCCTACGAGCAGTACTTC. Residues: CASSFRDRGYSYEQYF.

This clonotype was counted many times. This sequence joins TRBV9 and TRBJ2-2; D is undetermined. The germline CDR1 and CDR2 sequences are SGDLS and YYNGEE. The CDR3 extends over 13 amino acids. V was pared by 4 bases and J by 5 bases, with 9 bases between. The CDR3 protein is CASSPRYTGELFF. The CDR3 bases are TGTGCCAGCAGCCCCCGTTATACCGGGGAGCTGTTTTTT. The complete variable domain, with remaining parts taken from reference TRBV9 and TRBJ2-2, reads DSGVTQTPKHLITATGQRVTLRCSPRSGDLSVYWYQQSLDQGLQFLIQYYNGEERAKGNILERFSAQQFPDLHSELNLSSLELGDSALYFCASSPRYTGELFFGEGSRLTVL.

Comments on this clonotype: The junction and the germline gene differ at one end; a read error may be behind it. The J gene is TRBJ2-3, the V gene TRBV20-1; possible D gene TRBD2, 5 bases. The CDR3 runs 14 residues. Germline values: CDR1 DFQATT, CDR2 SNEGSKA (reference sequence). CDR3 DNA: TGCAGTGCTAGAGTCGCGGGTAGCACAGATACACAGTATTTT. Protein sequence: CSARVAGSTDTQYF.

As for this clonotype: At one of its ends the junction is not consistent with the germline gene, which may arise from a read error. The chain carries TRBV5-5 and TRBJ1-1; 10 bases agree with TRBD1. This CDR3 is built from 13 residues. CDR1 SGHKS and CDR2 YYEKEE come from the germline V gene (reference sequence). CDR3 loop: CVSSGDRGPGAFF. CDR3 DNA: TGTGTCAGCAGCGGAGACAGGGGGCCGGGGGCTTTCTTT.

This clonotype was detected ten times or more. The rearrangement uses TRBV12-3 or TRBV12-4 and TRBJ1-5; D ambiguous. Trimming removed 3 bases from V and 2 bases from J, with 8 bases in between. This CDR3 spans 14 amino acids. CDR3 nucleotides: TGTGCCAGCAGTTTGGCAGATGGCAATCAGCCCCAGCATTTT. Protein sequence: CASSLADGNQPQHF.

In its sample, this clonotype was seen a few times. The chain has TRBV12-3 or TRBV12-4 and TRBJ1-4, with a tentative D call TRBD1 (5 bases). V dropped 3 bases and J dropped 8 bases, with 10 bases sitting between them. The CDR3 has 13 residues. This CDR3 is CASSFAGREKLFF. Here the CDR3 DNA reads TGTGCCAGCAGTTTCGCAGGGAGGGAAAAACTGTTTTTT.

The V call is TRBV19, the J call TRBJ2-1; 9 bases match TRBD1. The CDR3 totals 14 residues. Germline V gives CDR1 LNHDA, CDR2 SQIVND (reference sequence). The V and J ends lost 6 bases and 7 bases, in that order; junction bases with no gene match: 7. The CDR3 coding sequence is TGTGCCAGTAGGGGACAGGGCGCGTTGAATGAGCAGTTCTTC. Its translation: CASRGQGALNEQFF. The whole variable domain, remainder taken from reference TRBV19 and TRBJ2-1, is DGGITQSPKYLFRKEGQNVTLSCEQNLNHDAMYWYRQDPGQGLRLIYYSQIVNDFQKGDIAEGYSVSREKKESFPLTVTSAQKNPTAFYLCASRGQGALNEQFFGPGTRLTVL.

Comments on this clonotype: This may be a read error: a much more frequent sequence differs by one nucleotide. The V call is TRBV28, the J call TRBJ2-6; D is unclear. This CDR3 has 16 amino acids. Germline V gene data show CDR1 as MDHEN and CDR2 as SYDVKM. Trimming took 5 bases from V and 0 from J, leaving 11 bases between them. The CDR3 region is CASSASTDSGANVLTF. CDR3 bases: TGTGCCAGCAGTGCCAGCACAGACTCTGGGGCCAACGTCCTGACTTTC.

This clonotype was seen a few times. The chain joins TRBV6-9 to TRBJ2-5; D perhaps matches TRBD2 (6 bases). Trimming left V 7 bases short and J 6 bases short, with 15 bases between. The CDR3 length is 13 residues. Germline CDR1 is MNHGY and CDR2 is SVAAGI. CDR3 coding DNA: TGTGCCAGCACGTGGGGGGATAGTCAGACCCAGTACTTC. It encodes CASTWGDSQTQYF.

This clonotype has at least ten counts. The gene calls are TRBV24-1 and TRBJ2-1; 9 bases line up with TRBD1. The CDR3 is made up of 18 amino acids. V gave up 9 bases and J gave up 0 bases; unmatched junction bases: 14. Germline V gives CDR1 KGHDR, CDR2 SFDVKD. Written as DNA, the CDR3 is TGTGCCACCGGGGGACAGGGAGATTTGCGGAGCTCCTACAATGAGCAGTTCTTC. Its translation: CATGGQGDLRSSYNEQFF.

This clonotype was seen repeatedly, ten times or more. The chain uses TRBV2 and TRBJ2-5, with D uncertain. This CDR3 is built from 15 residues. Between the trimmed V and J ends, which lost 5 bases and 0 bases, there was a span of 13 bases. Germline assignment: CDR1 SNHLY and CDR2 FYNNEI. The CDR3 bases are TGTGCCAGCAGTCCCCCCTCGGCACACCAAGAGACCCAGTACTTC. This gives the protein CASSPPSAHQETQYF.

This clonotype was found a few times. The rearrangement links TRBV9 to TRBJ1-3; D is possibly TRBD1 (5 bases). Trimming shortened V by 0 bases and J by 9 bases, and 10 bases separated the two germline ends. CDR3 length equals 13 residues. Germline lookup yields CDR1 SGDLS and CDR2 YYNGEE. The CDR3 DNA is TGTGCCAGCAGCGTAGAATCCGGGGGCACCATATATTTT. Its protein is CASSVESGGTIYF.

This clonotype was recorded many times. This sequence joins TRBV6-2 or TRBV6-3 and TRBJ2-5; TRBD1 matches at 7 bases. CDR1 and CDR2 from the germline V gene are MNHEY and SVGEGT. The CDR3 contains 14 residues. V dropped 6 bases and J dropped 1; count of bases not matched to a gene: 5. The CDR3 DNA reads TGTGCCAGCAGGAAGACAGGGACCCAAGAGACCCAGTACTTC. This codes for CASRKTGTQETQYF.

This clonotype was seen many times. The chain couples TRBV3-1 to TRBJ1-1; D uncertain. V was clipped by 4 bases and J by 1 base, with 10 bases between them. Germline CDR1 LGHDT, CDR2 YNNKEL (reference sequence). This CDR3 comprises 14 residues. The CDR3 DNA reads TGTGCCAGCAGCCTGTCCTCGGGGAACACTGAAGCTTTCTTT. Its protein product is CASSLSSGNTEAFF. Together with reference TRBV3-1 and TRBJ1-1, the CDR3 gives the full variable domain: DTAVSQTPKYLVTQMGNDKSIKCEQNLGHDTMYWYKQDSKKFLKIMFSYNNKELIINETVPNRFSPKSPDKAHLNLHINSLELGDSAVYFCASSLSSGNTEAFFGQGTRLTVV.

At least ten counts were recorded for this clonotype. The CDR3 DNA reads TGCAGTGCTAGAGGGTCTAGCGGATCCTACAATGAGCAGTTCTTC. Its translation: CSARGSSGSYNEQFF. The rearrangement links TRBV20-1 to TRBJ2-1, with 7 bases fitting TRBD2. Germline values: CDR1 DFQATT, CDR2 SNEGSKA (reference sequence). V trimming: 1 base; J trimming: 1 base; junction bases outside the gene matches: 4. The length of the CDR3 is 15 residues.

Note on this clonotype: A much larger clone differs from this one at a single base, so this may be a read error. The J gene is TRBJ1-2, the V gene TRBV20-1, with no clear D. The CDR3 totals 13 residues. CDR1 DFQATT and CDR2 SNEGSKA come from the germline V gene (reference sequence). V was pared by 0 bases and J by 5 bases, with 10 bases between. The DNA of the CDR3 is TGCAGTGCTAGAGATCGTCAGACATATGGCTACACCTTC. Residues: CSARDRQTYGYTF.

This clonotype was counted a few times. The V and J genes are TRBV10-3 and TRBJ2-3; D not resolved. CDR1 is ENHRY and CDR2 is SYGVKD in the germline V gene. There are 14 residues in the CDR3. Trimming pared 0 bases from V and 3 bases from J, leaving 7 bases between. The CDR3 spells CAISESTATDTQYF. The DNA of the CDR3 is TGTGCCATCAGTGAGTCGACTGCTACAGATACGCAGTATTTT.

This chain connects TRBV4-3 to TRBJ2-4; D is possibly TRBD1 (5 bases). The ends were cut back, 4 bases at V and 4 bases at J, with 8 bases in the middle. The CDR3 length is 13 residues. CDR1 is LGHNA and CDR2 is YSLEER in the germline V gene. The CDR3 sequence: CASSRTIKNIQYF. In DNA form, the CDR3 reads TGCGCCAGCAGCCGGACAATTAAAAACATTCAGTACTTC.

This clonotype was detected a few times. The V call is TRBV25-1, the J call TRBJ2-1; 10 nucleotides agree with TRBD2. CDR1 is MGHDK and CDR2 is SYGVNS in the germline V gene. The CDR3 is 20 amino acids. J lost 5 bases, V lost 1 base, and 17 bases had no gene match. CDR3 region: CASSELYVGGGGLADNEQFF. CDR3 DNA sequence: TGTGCCAGCAGTGAATTGTATGTGGGGGGGGGAGGACTAGCGGACAATGAGCAGTTCTTC.

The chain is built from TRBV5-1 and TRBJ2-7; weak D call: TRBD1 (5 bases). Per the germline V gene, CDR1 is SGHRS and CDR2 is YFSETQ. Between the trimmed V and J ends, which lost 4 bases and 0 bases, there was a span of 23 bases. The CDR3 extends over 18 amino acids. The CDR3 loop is CASSVAPRQGRNSYEQYF. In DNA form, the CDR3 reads TGCGCCAGCAGCGTGGCCCCCAGGCAGGGTCGGAACTCCTACGAGCAGTACTTC.